This TCR beta chain was identified during a study of CD8+ T cells in alopecia areata (dated by TCRdb to the late 2010s). Regarding the research as a whole: Treated patients were enrolled in an open-label pilot trial of oral tofacitinib, 5 to 10 mg twice daily, for moderate-to-severe alopecia areata. Patients on tofacitinib were biopsied at baseline and after 4 and 24 weeks of treatment, and several of the patients also had a later scalp biopsy. On the human side, TCRbeta sequencing was run on scalp tissue and on sorted CD4+ and CD8+ peripheral blood T cells from healthy controls and from alopecia areata patients with either patchy or totalis/universalis disease. In both human patients and the C3H/HeJ mouse model, the study applied high-throughput TCRbeta sequencing to look at T cell clonal expansion in alopecia areata. In treated patients, disease severity was measured using the SALT score, which gives the percentage of scalp surface area affected. Clonality in the scalp was compared among normal scalp (n=4), patchy alopecia areata scalp (n=8), and alopecia totalis/universalis scalp (n=8). RNA came from the PAXgene miRNA kit for fixed scalp, the miRNeasy kit for PBMCs, and the RNeasy kit for mouse skin. Amplification of TCRbeta CDR3 regions was done by immunoSEQ multiplex PCR using 35 Vbeta forward primers and 13 Jbeta reverse primers. Patients received tofacitinib for 6 to 18 months and were then followed off drug for 6 months to check for delayed response and recurrence. General findings and caveats noted by the study authors: During tofacitinib treatment, many expanded lesional clones stuck around in both scalp and blood, and this persistence may partly explain why relapse happens after treatment is stopped. Lesional scalp, especially in alopecia totalis/universalis, showed higher clonality and more expanded CD8+ clones than normal scalp, suggesting antigenic drive. Tofacitinib significantly lowered scalp clonality and the number of expanded CD8+ clones among the top 100 scalp clones. Shared TCR sequences between patients were less evident than in mice, which may be partly attributable to HLA diversity in the patient population. Unlike mouse skin, which is dominated by gammadelta T cells, normal human skin has resident alphabeta T cells that are also sequenced, and this complicates analysis of the scalp TCR repertoire. The treated cohort was small, with a single nonresponder, so links between baseline CD8+ expansion and response need larger studies.

This sample's time point label indicates: less than five weeks on oral tofacitinib. Explained via the paper, the treatment or condition label denotes: oral pan-JAK inhibitor, 5-10 mg twice daily. Peripheral blood and lesional scalp punch biopsies were obtained from patients with alopecia areata. PBMCs were separated by density centrifugation and stained for CD3, CD4 and CD8, after which CD4+ and CD8+ T cells were sorted on a FACSAria. On this clone itself: This receptor's antigen is unknown. Nothing much larger sits one base from this clone, and base qualities are not available.

The CDR3, from cysteine to phenylalanine, totals 16 residues. The retained sequence is limited to the CDR3, 48 bases, with the frame set at the first base. V trim: 3 bases; J trim: 0 bases; unmatched bases: 5. Via the germline V gene, CDR1 is SGHTA and CDR2 FQGNSA. The library was prepared using the immunoSEQ multiplex PCR assay. RNA was extracted from all samples and reverse transcribed into cDNA, which served as template for TCR sequencing. SuperScript III was used to make first-strand cDNA, primed with a 2:1 mix of oligo-dT and random hexamers. A synthetic immune receptor repertoire was used to gauge amplification bias, and whatever bias remained was removed computationally. In the original analysis: Raw reads were preprocessed to remove errors, and CDR3 was defined by IMGT conventions from the conserved cysteine to phenylalanine. Clonality was computed as 1 minus the Shannon entropy, with the entropy normalized by log2 of the number of productive unique TCRs. Whether scalp clones were CD4 or CD8 was inferred by matching scalp TCRbeta sequences against CD4 and CD8 repertoires sorted from blood. TCRdb took this table from immuneACCESS and kept in-frame rearrangements with V and J called. Such tables lack part of the clones; where checked against another copy, unresolved V genes explain under half of the gap, and the rest is unexplained. V and J calls and clone size are those listed in that table; D and trimming were worked out from the DNA. For this sample there are about 190,000 clones; about 60% appear just once. In total, the top ten clones hold over 0.55% of the sample.

This clonotype was obtained from a human donor with alopecia areata. Rearrangement joined TRBV7-2 to TRBJ2-4; TRBD2 fits 7 bases in the junction. The specimen was CD4+ T cells sorted from blood, collected at week 4, from a patient treated with tofacitinib. The CDR3 protein is CASSFRAGVAKNIQYF. The DNA sequence is as follows: TGTGCCAGCAGCTTCCGGGCGGGAGTAGCCAAAAACATTCAGTACTTC.